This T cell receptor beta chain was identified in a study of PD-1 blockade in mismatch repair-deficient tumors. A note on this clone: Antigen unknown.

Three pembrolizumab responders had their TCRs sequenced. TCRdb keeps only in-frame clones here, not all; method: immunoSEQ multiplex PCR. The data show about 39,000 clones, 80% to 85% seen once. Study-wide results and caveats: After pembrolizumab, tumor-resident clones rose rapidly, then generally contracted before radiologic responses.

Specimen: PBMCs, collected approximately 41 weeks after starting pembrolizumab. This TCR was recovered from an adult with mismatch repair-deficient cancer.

The CDR3 spells CSVVRDEAFF. The CDR3 DNA follows: TGCAGCGTTGTTCGGGATGAAGCTTTCTTT. This chain connects TRBV29-1 to TRBJ1-1; D gene uncertain. Germline V gene sequence: CDR1 SQVTM, CDR2 ANQGSEA. The CDR3 covers 10 residues. V was trimmed by 4 bases and J by 7 bases, leaving 7 bases between them.